Listed here are 14 T cell receptor beta chains from one sample, sequenced in a study of Tregs in tolerant kidney transplant recipients. Libraries were prepared by immunoSEQ multiplex PCR; TCRdb keeps only in-frame clonotypes and omits some of them. The sample holds 50,000 to 65,000 clones. The starting material was CD4+ T cells from blood, obtained before the transplant. These receptors all stem from a human donor who received a combined kidney and bone marrow transplant.

A remark on this clone: From the germline J gene comes the end of the CDR3, since the read stops 3 residues before it. J is TRBJ1-4 and V is TRBV5-1; 9 bases match TRBD1. Trimming at V came to 0 bases and at J to 8 bases, leaving 14 bases not matched to a gene. This CDR3 has 18 amino acids. Germline V gene data show CDR1 as SGHRS and CDR2 as YFSETQ. CDR3 DNA, as far as it was read: TGCGCCAGCAGCTTGGCGGGACAGGGATCCCTTGGGGGAGAAAAA. It specifies CASSLAGQGSLGGEK. The complete CDR3 protein is CASSLAGQGSLGGEKLFF.

Concerning this clone itself: The read ends 3 residues shy of where the CDR3 ends; the end is completed using the germline J gene. The V and J genes are TRBV5-1 and TRBJ1-2; TRBD1 aligns across 7 bases. The CDR3 contains 15 residues. CDR1 is SGHRS and CDR2 is YFSETQ in the germline V gene. V gave up 2 bases and J gave up 6 bases; unmatched junction bases: 10. The CDR3 sequence: CASSLPTGDGHGYTF. The CDR3 DNA, read in part, is TGCGCCAGCAGCTTACCAACAGGGGATGGGCATGGC.

A note on this clone: The read gets to within 3 residues of the CDR3 end, and the germline J gene fills in the rest. The chain joins TRBV18 to TRBJ1-1, with D perhaps matching TRBD1 (6 bases). The V end lost 4 bases, the J end lost 4 bases, and 13 bases lay between the germline ends. CDR1 and CDR2 (germline): KGHSH, LQKENI. This CDR3 is built from 14 residues. The CDR3 reads CASSLDSRTTEAFF. The CDR3 bases that were read are TGTGCCAGCTCACTGGACAGTAGAACCACTGAA.

Turning to this clone: Read data end 3 residues before the CDR3 end; the end is taken from the germline J gene. The V and J genes are TRBV11-2 and TRBJ2-1; 15 nucleotides match TRBD2. The length of the CDR3 is 15 residues. After removal of 5 bases from V and 9 bases from J, the junction contained 5 bases not matched to a gene. Germline V CDR1 and CDR2: SGHAT, FQNNGV. CDR3 DNA, as far as it was read: TGTGCCAGCAGCCCTGGACTAGCGGGAGGGGTTGAG. Its protein product is CASSPGLAGGVE. The entire CDR3 is CASSPGLAGGVEQFF.

With respect to this clone: Sequencing ends 3 residues short of the CDR3 end; the germline J gene provides the rest. This sequence joins TRBV30 and TRBJ2-1; D gene unclear. Trimming stripped 6 bases from V and 2 bases from J, with 14 bases between. CDR3 length: 14 amino acids. The germline V gene has CDR1 GTSNPN and CDR2 SVGIG (reference sequence). CDR3 region: CACQSGSAYNEQFF. Incomplete CDR3 DNA: TGTGCCTGCCAATCAGGTTCGGCCTACAATGAG.

Incomplete CDR3 DNA: TGTGCCAGTAACACAGGTCGACAAGAGACC. Its protein product is CASNTGRQET. The whole CDR3 reads CASNTGRQETQYF. The rearrangement uses TRBV19 and TRBJ2-5, with D tentatively TRBD1 (5 bases). The read is 3 residues too short to cover the CDR3 end, so that end is filled in from the germline J gene. This CDR3 is 13 amino acids long. Germline-derived CDR1 and CDR2 are LNHDA and SQIVND (reference sequence). V gave up 7 bases and J gave up 2 bases, with 11 bases separating them. The full variable domain, with the rest looked up from reference TRBV19 and TRBJ2-5, is DGGITQSPKYLFRKEGQNVTLSCEQNLNHDAMYWYRQDPGQGLRLIYYSQIVNDFQKGDIAEGYSVSREKKESFPLTVTSAQKNPTAFYLCASNTGRQETQYFGPGTRLLVL.

In regard to this clone: The read terminates 3 residues before the CDR3 end, so the remaining end is supplied by the germline J gene. The J gene is TRBJ1-3, the V gene TRBV18, with D perhaps matching TRBD1 (6 bases). V gave up 3 bases and J gave up 2 bases, with 17 bases separating them. Germline CDR1 KGHSH, CDR2 LQKENI. The CDR3 is 17 amino acids. CDR3 DNA, as far as it was read: TGTGCCAGCTCACCCAACAGGGCGTTTGGAGCTGGAAACACC. Protein: CASSPNRAFGAGNT. Given in full, the CDR3 is CASSPNRAFGAGNTIYF.

As regards this clone: The read ends 3 residues early relative to the CDR3; the germline J gene fills the gap. V is TRBV20-1 and J is TRBJ2-3; the D gene is possibly TRBD2 (6 bases). Germline V gives CDR1 DFQATT, CDR2 SNEGSKA (reference sequence). Trimming took off 3 bases at V and 0 bases at J, with 7 bases between the two ends. This CDR3 is 13 amino acids long. Here the CDR3 reads CSASAGSTDTQYF. CDR3 bases read: TGCAGTGCTAGCGCGGGGAGCACAGATACG.

The CDR3 here is CASSTPPGRQAGAEAFF. The DNA read from the CDR3 is TGTGCCAGTAGTACCCCGCCGGGGCGACAGGCGGGGGCTGAA. This rearrangement joins TRBV19 to TRBJ1-1, with D perhaps TRBD1 (6 bases). Coverage ceases 3 residues before the CDR3 finishes, and the germline J gene fills in the end. V lost 4 bases and J 6 bases, leaving 24 bases between the germline ends. This CDR3 region has 17 residues. CDR1 and CDR2 from the germline V gene are LNHDA and SQIVND (reference sequence).

Comments on this clone: The DNA ends 3 residues before the CDR3 does, and the rest of the CDR3 is filled in from the germline J gene. This chain links TRBV18 with TRBJ2-3; TRBD2 matches at 7 bases. The junction had 17 bases not matched to a gene; V was cut back by 1 base and J by 4 bases. Germline CDR1 and CDR2: KGHSH and LQKENI. The CDR3 totals 19 residues. The CDR3 bases that were read are TGTGCCAGCTCACCACTGGCTACTAGAACTCGCGGGAGCCCAGATACG. This codes for CASSPLATRTRGSPDT. The full CDR3 protein is CASSPLATRTRGSPDTQYF.

Comments on this clone: Read coverage stops 3 residues before the CDR3 terminus; the germline J gene supplies the remainder. The chain carries TRBV7-2 and TRBJ2-7; 7 bases are a match to TRBD1. Germline V lookup: CDR1 SGHTA, CDR2 FQGNSA. The length of the CDR3 is 13 residues. V was pared by 0 bases and J by 4 bases, with 0 bases of the junction left unmatched. CDR3 residues: CASSLADRYEQYF. CDR3 DNA, as far as it was read: TGTGCCAGCAGCTTAGCGGACAGGTACGAG.

A note on this clone: The CDR3 end is not reached by the read, which stops 3 residues before it; the germline J gene fills it in. This chain uses TRBV4-1 with TRBJ2-3; D is undetermined. Trimming stripped 0 bases from V and 5 bases from J, with 9 bases between. The germline gives CDR1 MGHRA, CDR2 YSYEKL. The CDR3 totals 14 residues. CDR3 bases read: TGCGCCAGCAGCCAAGATTTTACCGGAGATACG. The encoded protein is CASSQDFTGDT. The whole CDR3 sequence reads CASSQDFTGDTQYF.

CDR3 bases read: TGTGCCAGCAGCTTAGCGACAGGCGCCTTCTATGGC. It codes for CASSLATGAFYG. The complete CDR3 sequence is CASSLATGAFYGYTF. V is TRBV7-2 and J is TRBJ1-2; D might be TRBD1 (6 bases). The read comes to an end 3 residues before the CDR3 does, leaving the germline J gene to fill in the end. V shed 0 bases and J shed 4 bases, with 12 bases lying between them. CDR1 and CDR2 (germline): SGHTA, FQGNSA. There are 15 residues in the CDR3.

A note on this clone: The CDR3 goes on 3 residues after the read ends, and that part is filled in from the germline J gene. The V call is TRBV5-1, the J call TRBJ1-1; possible D gene TRBD1, 5 bases. Germline values: CDR1 SGHRS, CDR2 YFSETQ. The CDR3 sequence is 13 residues long. The V end was cut by 4 bases, the J end by 3 bases, with 10 bases between. Partial CDR3 DNA: TGCGCCAGCAGCCCCAGGGAGGACACTGAA. Translated, it gives CASSPREDTE. The whole CDR3 reads CASSPREDTEAFF. Filled out from reference TRBV5-1 and TRBJ1-1, the complete variable domain reads KAGVTQTPRYLIKTRGQQVTLSCSPISGHRSVSWYQQTPGQGLQFLFEYFSETQRNKGNFPGRFSGRQFSNSRSEMNVSTLELGDSALYLCASSPREDTEAFFGQGTRLTVV.